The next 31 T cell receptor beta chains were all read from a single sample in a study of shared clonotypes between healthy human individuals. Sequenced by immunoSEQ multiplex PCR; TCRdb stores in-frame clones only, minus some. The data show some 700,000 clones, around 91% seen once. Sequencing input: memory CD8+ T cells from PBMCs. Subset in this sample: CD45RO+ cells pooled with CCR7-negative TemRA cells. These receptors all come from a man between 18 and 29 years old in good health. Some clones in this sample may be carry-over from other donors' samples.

The CDR3 sequence: CASSIGDRQSYEQYF. Written as DNA, the CDR3 is TGTGCCAGTAGTATCGGGGACAGACAGTCCTACGAGCAGTACTTC. The chain is built from TRBV19 and TRBJ2-7, with 7 bases matching TRBD1. The CDR3 totals 15 residues. The germline CDR1 and CDR2 sequences are LNHDA and SQIVND (reference sequence). With V trimmed by 3 bases and J by 1 base, 6 bases remained unmatched.

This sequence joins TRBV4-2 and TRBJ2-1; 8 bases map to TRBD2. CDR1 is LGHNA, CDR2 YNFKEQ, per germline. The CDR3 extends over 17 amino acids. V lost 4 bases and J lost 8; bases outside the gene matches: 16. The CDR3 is CASSPQLTLAGYYEQFF. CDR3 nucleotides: TGTGCCAGCAGCCCGCAGTTAACTTTAGCGGGATACTATGAGCAGTTCTTC.

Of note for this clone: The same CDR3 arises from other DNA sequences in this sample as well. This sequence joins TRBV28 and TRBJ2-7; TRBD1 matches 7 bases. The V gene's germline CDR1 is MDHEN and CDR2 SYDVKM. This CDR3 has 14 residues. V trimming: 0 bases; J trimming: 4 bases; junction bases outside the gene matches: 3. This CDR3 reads CASSLWTGTYEQYF. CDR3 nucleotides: TGTGCCAGCAGTTTATGGACAGGGACGTACGAGCAGTACTTC.

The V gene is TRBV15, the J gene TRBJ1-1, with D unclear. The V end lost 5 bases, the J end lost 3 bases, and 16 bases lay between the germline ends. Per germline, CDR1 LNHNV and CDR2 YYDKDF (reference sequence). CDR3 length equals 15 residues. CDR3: CATSPEGAAYTEAFF. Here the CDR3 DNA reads TGTGCCACCAGCCCCGAGGGCGCGGCCTACACTGAAGCTTTCTTT.

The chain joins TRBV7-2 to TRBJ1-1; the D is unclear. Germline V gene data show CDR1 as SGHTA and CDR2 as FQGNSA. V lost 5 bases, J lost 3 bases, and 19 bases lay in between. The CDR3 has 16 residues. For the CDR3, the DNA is TGTGCCAGCAGCCTAACCCATGGCGGGTTAGACACTGAAGCTTTCTTT. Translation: CASSLTHGGLDTEAFF.

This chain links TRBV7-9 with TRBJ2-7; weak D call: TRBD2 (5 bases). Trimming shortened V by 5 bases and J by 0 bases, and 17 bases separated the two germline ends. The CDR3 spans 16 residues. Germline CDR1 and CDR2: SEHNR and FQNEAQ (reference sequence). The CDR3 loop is CASSQEDTGSSYEQYF. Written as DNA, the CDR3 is TGTGCCAGCAGCCAAGAGGATACGGGGAGCTCCTACGAGCAGTACTTC.

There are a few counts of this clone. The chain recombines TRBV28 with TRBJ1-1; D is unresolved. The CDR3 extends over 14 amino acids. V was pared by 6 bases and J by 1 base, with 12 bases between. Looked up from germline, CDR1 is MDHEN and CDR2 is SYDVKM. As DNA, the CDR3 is TGTGCCAGCAGATTGGGTCTACCGAACACTGAAGCTTTCTTT. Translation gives CASRLGLPNTEAFF.

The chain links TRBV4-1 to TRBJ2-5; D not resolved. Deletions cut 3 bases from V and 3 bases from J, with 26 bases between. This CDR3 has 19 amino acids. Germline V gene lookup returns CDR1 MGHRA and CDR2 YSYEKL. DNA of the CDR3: TGCGCCAGCAGCCACTACCCGTCTGGGGTCTCGGGCAGCGAAGAGACCCAGTACTTC. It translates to CASSHYPSGVSGSEETQYF.

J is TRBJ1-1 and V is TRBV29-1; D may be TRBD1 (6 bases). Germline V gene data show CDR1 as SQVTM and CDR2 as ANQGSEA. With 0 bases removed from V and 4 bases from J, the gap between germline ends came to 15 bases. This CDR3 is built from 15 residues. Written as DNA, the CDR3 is TGCAGCGTTGAAGATCAAGGAGGGGGGACCACTGAAGCTTTCTTT. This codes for CSVEDQGGGTTEAFF.

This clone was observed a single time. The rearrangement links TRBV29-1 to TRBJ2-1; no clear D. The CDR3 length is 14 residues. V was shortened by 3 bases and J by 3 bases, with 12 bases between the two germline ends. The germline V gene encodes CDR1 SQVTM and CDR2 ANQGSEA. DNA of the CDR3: TGCAGCGTTGAGGGCACTTCTCTCTACAATGAGCAGTTCTTC. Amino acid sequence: CSVEGTSLYNEQFF.

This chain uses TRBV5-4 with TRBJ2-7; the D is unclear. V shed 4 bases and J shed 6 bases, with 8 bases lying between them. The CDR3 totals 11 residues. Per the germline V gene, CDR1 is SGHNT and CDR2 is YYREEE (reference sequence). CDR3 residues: CASSRASEQYF. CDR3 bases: TGTGCCAGCAGCCGGGCCTCCGAGCAGTACTTC.

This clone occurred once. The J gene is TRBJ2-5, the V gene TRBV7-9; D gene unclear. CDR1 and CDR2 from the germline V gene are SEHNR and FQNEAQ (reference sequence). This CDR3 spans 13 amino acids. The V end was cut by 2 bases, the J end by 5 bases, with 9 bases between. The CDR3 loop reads CASSLLTTETQYF. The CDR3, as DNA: TGTGCCAGCAGCTTATTAACTACGGAGACCCAGTACTTC.

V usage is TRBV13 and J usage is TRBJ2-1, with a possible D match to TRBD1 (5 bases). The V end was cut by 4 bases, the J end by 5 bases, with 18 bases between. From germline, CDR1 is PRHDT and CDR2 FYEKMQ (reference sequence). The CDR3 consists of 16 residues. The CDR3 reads CASSSRVGPPNNEQFF. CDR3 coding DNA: TGTGCCAGCAGCTCCCGGGTGGGGCCCCCGAACAATGAGCAGTTCTTC.

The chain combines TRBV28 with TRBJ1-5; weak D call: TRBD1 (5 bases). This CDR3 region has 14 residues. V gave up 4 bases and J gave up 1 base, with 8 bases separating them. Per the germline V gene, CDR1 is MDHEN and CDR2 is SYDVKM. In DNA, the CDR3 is TGTGCCAGCAGTTGGGCAGGGAGCAATCAGCCCCAGCATTTT. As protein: CASSWAGSNQPQHF.

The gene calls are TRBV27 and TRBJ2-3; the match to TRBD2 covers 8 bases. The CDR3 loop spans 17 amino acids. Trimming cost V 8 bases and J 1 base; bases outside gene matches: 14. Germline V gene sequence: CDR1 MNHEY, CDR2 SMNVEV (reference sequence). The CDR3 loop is CASSLRASGFGTDTQYF. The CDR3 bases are TGTGCCAGCTCTCTCCGGGCTAGCGGGTTTGGCACAGATACGCAGTATTTT.

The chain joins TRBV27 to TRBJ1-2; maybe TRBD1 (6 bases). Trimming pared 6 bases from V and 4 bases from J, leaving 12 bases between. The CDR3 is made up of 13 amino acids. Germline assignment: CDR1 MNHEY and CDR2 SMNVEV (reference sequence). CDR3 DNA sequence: TGTGCCAGCAGCCTACAGGGCCCCTATGGCTACACCTTC. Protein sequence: CASSLQGPYGYTF.

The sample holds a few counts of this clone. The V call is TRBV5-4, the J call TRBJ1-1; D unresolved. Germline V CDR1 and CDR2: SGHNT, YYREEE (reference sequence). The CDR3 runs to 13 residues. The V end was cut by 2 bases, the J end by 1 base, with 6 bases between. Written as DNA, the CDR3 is TGTGCCAGCAGCTTCGGCAGGAACACTGAAGCTTTCTTT. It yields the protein CASSFGRNTEAFF.

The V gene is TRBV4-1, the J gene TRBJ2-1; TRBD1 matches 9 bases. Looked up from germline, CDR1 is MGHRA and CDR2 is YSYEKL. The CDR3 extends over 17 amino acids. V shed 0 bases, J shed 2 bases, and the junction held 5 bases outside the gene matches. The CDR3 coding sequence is TGCGCCAGCAGCCAAGATCCCGGGACAGGGACCTACAATGAGCAGTTCTTC. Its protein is CASSQDPGTGTYNEQFF.

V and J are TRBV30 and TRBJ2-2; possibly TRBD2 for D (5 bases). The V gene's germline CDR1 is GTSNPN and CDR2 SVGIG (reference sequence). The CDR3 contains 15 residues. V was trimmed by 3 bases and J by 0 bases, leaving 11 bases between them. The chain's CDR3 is CAWRRAQTNTGELFF. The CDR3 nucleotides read TGTGCCTGGAGGCGGGCGCAGACGAACACCGGGGAGCTGTTTTTT.

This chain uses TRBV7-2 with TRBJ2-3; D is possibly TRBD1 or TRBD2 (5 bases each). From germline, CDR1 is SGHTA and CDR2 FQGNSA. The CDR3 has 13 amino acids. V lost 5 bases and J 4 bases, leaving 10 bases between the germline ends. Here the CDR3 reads CASSGGLADTQYF. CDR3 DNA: TGTGCCAGCAGCGGGGGTCTGGCAGATACGCAGTATTTT.

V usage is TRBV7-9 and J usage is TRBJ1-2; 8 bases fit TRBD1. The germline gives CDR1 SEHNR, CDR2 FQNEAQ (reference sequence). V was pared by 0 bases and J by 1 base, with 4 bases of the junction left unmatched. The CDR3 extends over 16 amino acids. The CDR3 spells CASSLAGTGFNYGYTF. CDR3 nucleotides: TGTGCCAGCAGCTTAGCGGGGACAGGTTTTAACTATGGCTACACCTTC.

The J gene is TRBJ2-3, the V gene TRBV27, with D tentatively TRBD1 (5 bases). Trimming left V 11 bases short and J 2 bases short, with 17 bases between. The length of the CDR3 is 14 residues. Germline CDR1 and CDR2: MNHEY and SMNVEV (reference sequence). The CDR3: CAVRTSIYTDTQYF. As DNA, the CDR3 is TGTGCCGTACGGACATCCATCTACACAGATACGCAGTATTTT.

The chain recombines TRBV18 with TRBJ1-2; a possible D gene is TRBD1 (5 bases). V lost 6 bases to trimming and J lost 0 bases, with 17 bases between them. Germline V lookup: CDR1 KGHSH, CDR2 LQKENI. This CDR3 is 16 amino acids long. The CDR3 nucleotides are TGTGCCAGCTCTCAAAAGATGCCGGGACCTAACTATGGCTACACCTTC. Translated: CASSQKMPGPNYGYTF.

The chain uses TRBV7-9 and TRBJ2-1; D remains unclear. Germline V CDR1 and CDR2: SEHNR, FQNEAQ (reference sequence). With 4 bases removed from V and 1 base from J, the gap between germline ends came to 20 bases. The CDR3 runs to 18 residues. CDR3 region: CASSSTLGFDLSYNEQFF. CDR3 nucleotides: TGTGCCAGCAGCTCGACATTGGGTTTTGATTTGTCCTACAATGAGCAGTTCTTC.

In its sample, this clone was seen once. The CDR3 sequence: CASQFGLGTGELFF. The CDR3 coding sequence is TGTGCCAGCCAATTCGGATTAGGGACCGGGGAGCTGTTTTTT. V usage is TRBV6-5 and J usage is TRBJ2-2; D is ambiguous. The CDR3 is 14 amino acids. From germline, CDR1 is MNHEY and CDR2 SVGAGI. V was trimmed by 8 bases and J by 5 bases, leaving 15 bases between them.

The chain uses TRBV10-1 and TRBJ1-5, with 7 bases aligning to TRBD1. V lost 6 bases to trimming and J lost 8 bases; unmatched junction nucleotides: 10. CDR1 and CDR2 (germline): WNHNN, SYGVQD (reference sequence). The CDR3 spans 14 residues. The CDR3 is CASRDGTADEPQHF. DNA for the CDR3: TGCGCCAGCAGGGATGGGACAGCGGATGAGCCCCAGCATTTT.

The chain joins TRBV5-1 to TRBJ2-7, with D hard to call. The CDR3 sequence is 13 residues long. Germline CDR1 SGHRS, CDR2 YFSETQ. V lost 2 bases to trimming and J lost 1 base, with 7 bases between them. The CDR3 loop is CASSFDGSYEQYF. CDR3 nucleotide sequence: TGCGCCAGCAGCTTCGACGGTTCCTACGAGCAGTACTTC.

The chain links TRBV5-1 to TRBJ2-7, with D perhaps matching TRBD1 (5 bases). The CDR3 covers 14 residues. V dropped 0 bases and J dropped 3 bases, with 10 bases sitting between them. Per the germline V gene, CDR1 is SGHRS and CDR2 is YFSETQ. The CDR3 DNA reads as TGCGCCAGCAGCTTGGGCAGGGTCCGCTACGAGCAGTACTTC. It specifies CASSLGRVRYEQYF.

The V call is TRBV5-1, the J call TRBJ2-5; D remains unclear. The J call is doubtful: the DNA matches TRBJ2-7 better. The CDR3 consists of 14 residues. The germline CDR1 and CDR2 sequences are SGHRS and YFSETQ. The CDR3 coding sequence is TGCGCCAGCAAAAAGGAAGACACCTCCTACGAGCAGTACTTC. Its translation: CASKKEDTSYEQYF.

The DNA of the CDR3 is TGCGCCAGCAGCTTGGTAGGGGGATACAATGAGCAGTTCTTC. It codes for CASSLVGGYNEQFF. V and J are TRBV5-1 and TRBJ2-1, with D possibly TRBD1 on 6 matching bases. CDR1 and CDR2 (germline): SGHRS, YFSETQ. This CDR3 is 14 amino acids long. Trimming removed 0 bases from V and 4 bases from J, with 8 bases in between.

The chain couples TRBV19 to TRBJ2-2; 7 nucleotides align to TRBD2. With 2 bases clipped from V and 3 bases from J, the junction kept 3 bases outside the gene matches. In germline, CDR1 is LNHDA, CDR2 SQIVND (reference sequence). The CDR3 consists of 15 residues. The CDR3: CASSILAEYTGELFF. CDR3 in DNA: TGTGCCAGTAGTATACTAGCGGAATACACCGGGGAGCTGTTTTTT. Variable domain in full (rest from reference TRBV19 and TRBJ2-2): DGGITQSPKYLFRKEGQNVTLSCEQNLNHDAMYWYRQDPGQGLRLIYYSQIVNDFQKGDIAEGYSVSREKKESFPLTVTSAQKNPTAFYLCASSILAEYTGELFFGEGSRLTVL.